There are many counts of the clone carrying this T cell receptor (beta chain). Germline V gene data show CDR1 as DFQATT and CDR2 as SNEGSKA (reference sequence). The CDR3 has 15 residues. Trimming removed 6 bases at V and 1 base at J, with 15 bases between. Disease duration under 2 months; hyperthyroidism patients were aged 18 to 65. The data belong to a study of T cells in Graves' hyperthyroidism and ophthalmopathy. RNA transcripts provided the source from which TCR beta CDR3 regions were amplified. Using the HTBI primer set, a first-round RT-PCR was run on the TCR CDR3. TCRdb used MiXCR to reprocess the multiplex PCR reads, holding one entry per CDR3 protein. The data show under 750,000 distinct CDR3 sequences, around 20% seen once.

This clonotype was obtained from a woman between 50 and 59 years old with Graves' hyperthyroidism that later progressed to Graves' ophthalmopathy. The sample comprised blood. The chain joins TRBV20-1 to TRBJ2-2, with D possibly being TRBD1 (6 bases). Here the CDR3 reads CSAGPPGQNTGELFF. CDR3 nucleotides: TGCAGTGCCGGACCCCCGGGACAGAACACCGGGGAGCTGTTTTTT.